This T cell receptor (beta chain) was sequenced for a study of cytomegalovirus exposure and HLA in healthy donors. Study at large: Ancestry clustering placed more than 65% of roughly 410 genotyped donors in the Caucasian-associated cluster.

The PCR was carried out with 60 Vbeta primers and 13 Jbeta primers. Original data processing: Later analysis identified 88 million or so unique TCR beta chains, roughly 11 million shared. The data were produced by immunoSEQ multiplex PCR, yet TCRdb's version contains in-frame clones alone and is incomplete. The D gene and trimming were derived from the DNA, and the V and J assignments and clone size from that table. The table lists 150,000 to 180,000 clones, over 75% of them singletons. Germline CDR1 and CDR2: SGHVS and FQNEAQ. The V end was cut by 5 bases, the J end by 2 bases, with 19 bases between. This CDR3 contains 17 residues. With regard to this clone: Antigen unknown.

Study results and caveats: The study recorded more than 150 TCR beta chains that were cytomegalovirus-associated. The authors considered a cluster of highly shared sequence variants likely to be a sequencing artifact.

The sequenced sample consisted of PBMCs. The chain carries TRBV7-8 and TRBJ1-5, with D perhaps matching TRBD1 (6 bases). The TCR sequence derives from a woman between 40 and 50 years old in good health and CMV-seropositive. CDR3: CASSLSRGGAGNQPQHF. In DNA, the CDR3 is TGTGCCAGCAGCCTTTCTAGGGGGGGAGCGGGCAATCAGCCCCAGCATTTT.